A selection of T cell receptor beta chains follows, all from one sample in a study of intratumoral heterogeneity in liver cancer. Clones were read by immunoSEQ multiplex PCR, and TCRdb kept only the in-frame ones, dropping some. Of approximately 20,000 clones in the sample, roughly 73% are singletons; the top ten hold about 17%. The material sequenced was tumor-adjacent normal tissue, taken before any cancer treatment. The receptors derive from a woman in her 70s with hepatocellular carcinoma. Each CDR3 is given with its conserved first and last residue.

>TRBJ1-5|TRBV28
CASTRGPSSQPQHF
>TRBJ1-1|TRBV24-1
CATSDHRTPTEAFF
>TRBJ2-7|TRBV19
CASKYGQYF
>TRBJ2-1|TRBV7-8
CASSSIGLAGGPSYNEQFF
>TRBJ2-5|TRBV28
CASSFDNRGGKTQYF
>TRBJ2-2|TRBV19
CASSTRFGQVNTGELFF
>TRBJ1-1|TRBV5-5
CASSYRATNTEAFF
>TRBJ2-7|TRBV5-1
CASSSSSGSTYEQYF
>TRBJ2-7|TRBV9
CASSVAGGNYEQYF
>TRBJ2-7|TRBV5-1
CASSLGDEQYF
>TRBJ1-6|TRBV27
CAARKQGGNSPLHF
>TRBJ1-2|TRBV2
CASSGRSGDYGYTF
>TRBJ2-7|TRBV7-9
CASSPSPSGGSSEQYF
>TRBJ2-2|TRBV27
CASSFSTGELFF
>TRBJ2-7|TRBV27
CASRQIGGEQYF
>TRBJ2-6|TRBV9
CASSEGTLGANVLTF
>TRBJ1-6|TRBV25-1
CASSVDSRSPLHF
>TRBJ1-2|TRBV6-5
CASSFGDWGYTF
>TRBJ2-7|TRBV2
CASRVGTSTYEQYF
>TRBJ2-7|TRBV20-1
CSARPLAEQYF
>TRBJ2-5|TRBV4-1
CASSQAQGGTQYF
>TRBJ2-7|TRBV28
CASSSGNRRSSYEQYF
>TRBJ2-1|TRBV3-1/TRBV3-2
CASSRGGNIVEQFF
>TRBJ2-3|TRBV6-1
CASSALGQIRTDTQYF
>TRBJ1-2|TRBV2
CASSRRGSNYGYTF
>TRBJ2-5|TRBV25-1
CASSEYGTGRGETQYF
>TRBJ1-1|TRBV10-3
CAISARLAEAFF
>TRBJ2-7|TRBV5-1
CASSLAGQGFYEQYF
>TRBJ1-2|TRBV5-4
CASSLGRTGPANYGYTF
>TRBJ1-2|TRBV6-4
CASSAEGNYGYTF
>TRBJ2-7|TRBV29-1
CSVGEAGTGPYEQYF
>TRBJ2-5|TRBV7-2
CASSSGLAQETQYF